A selection of T cell receptor beta chains follows, all from one sample in a study of T cell responses to AZD1222 COVID-19 vaccine. Profiling relied on immunoSEQ multiplex PCR, and the TCRdb table lists in-frame clones only, not all of them. This repertoire shows some 150,000 clones, more than 85% found once; its top ten account for roughly 9.1%. Sequenced here: peripheral blood, sampled on day 0 of AZD1222 vaccination. The source is an adult in good health. CDR3s include the opening cysteine and the closing phenylalanine or tryptophan. A D gene is named only where the DNA matches it firmly. Clone size is stated in some rows and not others, as once, few, many or a class when expanded.

j_call v_call d_call clone_size cdr3_nt cdr3_aa
TRBJ2-7 TRBV7-9 TRBD1 NA TGTGCCAGCAGCGACGACAGGGTCGACGAGCAGTACTTC CASSDDRVDEQYF
TRBJ1-4 TRBV10-3 NA NA TGTGCCACCTTGATCACCCGTGAGTTGGTTGACAGACCGACGGGGTTTTTT CATLITRELVDRPTGFF
TRBJ1-3 TRBV18 NA NA TGTGCCAGCTTCGAATATACTGGAAACACCATATATTTT CASFEYTGNTIYF
TRBJ1-1 TRBV30 TRBD1 once TGTGCCTGGAGTCTTCTTGGTCGCGCCCAGGGGGGTGAAGCTTTCTTT CAWSLLGRAQGGEAFF
TRBJ1-5 TRBV3-1/TRBV3-2 NA NA TGTGCCAGCAGCCAAGGTTCCGGGGATCAGCCCCAGCATTTT CASSQGSGDQPQHF
TRBJ2-5 TRBV7-7 TRBD1 NA TGTGCTAGCAGCCTGAGGACAGGGGGGGGAGGTCGAGAGACCCAGTACTTC CASSLRTGGGGRETQYF
TRBJ2-1 TRBV18 NA NA TGTGCCAGCTCACCAGAAAATGAGCAGTTCTTC CASSPENEQFF
TRBJ1-2 TRBV5-1 TRBD1 few TGCGCCAGCAGCCCGGGACAGGCCAAGGAGGGCTACACCTTC CASSPGQAKEGYTF
TRBJ1-2 TRBV6-5 NA NA TGTGCCAGCAGTCACGATAACTATGGCTACACCTTC CASSHDNYGYTF
TRBJ1-5 TRBV12-5 NA NA TGTGCTAGTGGTTTGAGCCGTACGGGAACCAATCAGCCCCAGCATTTT CASGLSRTGTNQPQHF
TRBJ2-7 TRBV18 NA NA TGTGCCAGCTCACCACAAGGTCAGGGGCCCAAGTACTTC CASSPQGQGPKYF
TRBJ1-1 TRBV21-1 NA NA TGTGCCAGCAGCTTCCCTTTGTCCAAGGTAGACACTGAAGCTTTCTTT CASSFPLSKVDTEAFF
TRBJ1-6 TRBV4-1 NA NA TGCGCCAGCAGCCAACGACCCGGGCCCCCAGTTGATTCACCCCTCCACTTT CASSQRPGPPVDSPLHF
TRBJ1-2 TRBV18 TRBD1 NA TGTGCCAGCTCACCAAGGGACAGAAATAACTATGGCTACACCTTC CASSPRDRNNYGYTF
TRBJ1-1 TRBV6-5 NA NA TGTGCCAGCTTCAGGGTTGAGGGCACTGAAGCTTTCTTT CASFRVEGTEAFF
TRBJ2-3 TRBV24-1 TRBD2 NA TGTGCCACCAGTGTTGGGCGGGGGGGCACAGATACGCAGTATTTT CATSVGRGGTDTQYF